This record covers a single T cell receptor beta chain. Its antigen is not yet known. No base qualities exist here, and no much larger clone lies one base off it. The method behind the library was RT-PCR. Instrument used: NextSeq 550. TCRdb trimmed the raw reads at Q25, called clones with MiXCR and kept productive beta chains. Each record represents a unique CDR3 protein, reported with the most common genes and DNA among its rows. Recorded for this sample are 200,000 to 250,000 distinct CDR3 sequences; around an eighth of them occurred a single time. The ten top clones hold under 14% of the sample. CDR1 and CDR2 were assigned from the germline V gene (reference sequence) as DFQATT and SNEGSKA. Trimming at the junction amounts to 1 base on V and 4 bases on J, and the germline ends lie 11 bases apart. The CDR3 sequence holds 14 residues, the cysteine and phenylalanine included. This entry keeps only the CDR3 DNA: 42 bases, framed from base 1.

This record belongs to a study of patients and donors after allogeneic stem cell transplantation (dated by TCRdb to between 2020 and 2021). The source is a human donor who was either an allogeneic HSCT recipient or a stem cell or donor lymphocyte infusion donor (not recorded which). It is not recorded whose cells these are; they may come from a transplant donor. The chain uses TRBV20-1 and TRBJ1-5, with a tentative D gene TRBD1 over 5 matching bases. The sequenced sample was blood, either unsorted or a sorted T cell fraction (not recorded which). The nucleotide sequence is given as TGCAGTGCTAGAGCCCGGGACGGTAATCAGCCCCAGCATTTT. This gives the protein CSARARDGNQPQHF.